The following is a T cell receptor (beta chain) sequence with its context. This clone occurred a few times. Its recognized antigen is unknown. No qualities accompany the bases; no much larger clone lies one base away. A single peripheral blood draw of around 0.11 L on average was collected from each donor into heparinised tubes. Naive, central memory, regulatory and stem cell-like memory CD4+ T cells were sorted on a BD FACSAria II using a panel including CD45RO, CCR7, CD25, CD127, CD95 and CD27. Purity was above 95% for every sorted population. PBMCs were isolated right away by Lymphoprep density gradient centrifugation and were stained directly, without culture. So that batch effects would be minimized, each experiment stained and sorted samples in pairs, pairing one healthy donor with one patient. The data were obtained in a study of beta chain features in type 1 diabetes (dated by TCRdb to 2016 to 2019). About the study as a whole: Mean age, gender distribution, total cell number and subset yield did not differ between patients and healthy donors. A total of roughly 100 million sorted cells were examined across all samples, and the number of cells per subset was strongly correlated with RNA yield. Regulatory and stem cell-like memory subsets were isolated from only 8 patients and roughly 8 healthy donors, whereas naive and central memory subsets came from all 28 donors. In the study, TCRB repertoires of sorted circulating CD4+ T cell subsets from recently diagnosed type 1 diabetes patients were compared with those of matched healthy donors.

The entire isolated RNA was reverse transcribed using the High Capacity cDNA Reverse Transcription Kit, and thus expressed TCRB transcripts were sequenced. Deep immunoSEQ sequencing was performed on naive, central memory and regulatory T cell samples, with an average of roughly 3.6 million total reads per sample. Sorted cells were lysed in RLT buffer and RNA was extracted with DNase-treated RNeasy Micro or Mini kits, depending on cell number. To prevent cross-contamination, every cell subset was processed on its own, while patient and healthy donor samples were processed together. TCRB sequences were amplified from cDNA with the immunoSEQ multiplex PCR, producing 87-bp fragments spanning the CDR3 region. The amplicons were sequenced using the Illumina HiSeq platform. Under the source paper's analysis protocol: Synthetic template baselines were used to correct PCR bias computationally, reads within Hamming distance 2 were collapsed, and singletons that could not be merged were discarded. Reads were aligned against IMGT so that V, D and J genes, CDR3 length and insertions or deletions at six rearrangement sites could be assigned. Within each subset, clonotype counts were normalized to sorted cell number, after which true diversity and Gini coefficients were computed with the tcR R package. The overlap coefficient, calculated on TCRB nucleotide sequences, was used to quantify repertoire sharing. Out-of-frame TCRB sequences from naive cells were analyzed as a proxy for the pre-selection repertoire. The immuneACCESS repertoire file appears here via TCRdb, limited to in-frame rearrangements. These files lack a portion of the clones; in checked studies, under half of the deficit traces to unresolved V genes, and the cause of the others is not known. Clonal size and the V and J genes are those of that table, whereas D and trimming came from the DNA. The sample records 300,000 to 400,000 clones, 13% of which are singletons. In total, the top ten clones hold approximately 0.016% of the sample.

CDR1 is given as MNHNY and CDR2 as SVGAGI, both from the germline V gene (reference sequence). From V the trimming removes 6 bases and from J it removes 5 bases, while the gene matches leave 7 bases of the junction unaccounted for. Its CDR3 holds 14 amino acids, cysteine through valine. Of all the DNA, just the CDR3 is kept, 42 bases in frame from base 1. Overall study results and their limits: Fewer insertions and more nucleotide deletions at VDJ recombination sites were observed in patients with type 1 diabetes, implying thymic rearrangement abnormalities. The naive, central memory and regulatory TCRB repertoires appeared to resemble one another more closely among patients than among healthy donors. Only small numbers of individuals were included in the HLA sub-analyses, which left unresolved whether HLA type had any influence on TCRB rearrangement. In all four CD4+ subsets, TCRB CDR3 length was moderately but significantly shorter in type 1 diabetes patients. Shorter templates might be favored by PCR, yet because patient and control samples were amplified and corrected together, any such skew would affect both groups equally. Because cDNA rather than genomic DNA was sequenced, highly expressing activated cells could have been over-represented, although no difference in activation and CD3 levels was found between groups.

The receptor chain draws on TRBV6-6 and TRBJ2-7; a stretch of 10 junction bases matches TRBD1. The receptor was derived from a woman between 18 and 30 years old with type 1 diabetes. The sample taken for sequencing was naive CD4+ T cells from blood. The intended sense of this specimen's cell subset or site label: true naive CD4+ T cells. The DNA sequence reads TGTGCCAGCAGACCCCGGGACAGGGGACACGAGCAGTACGTC. It is translated as CASRPRDRGHEQYV.